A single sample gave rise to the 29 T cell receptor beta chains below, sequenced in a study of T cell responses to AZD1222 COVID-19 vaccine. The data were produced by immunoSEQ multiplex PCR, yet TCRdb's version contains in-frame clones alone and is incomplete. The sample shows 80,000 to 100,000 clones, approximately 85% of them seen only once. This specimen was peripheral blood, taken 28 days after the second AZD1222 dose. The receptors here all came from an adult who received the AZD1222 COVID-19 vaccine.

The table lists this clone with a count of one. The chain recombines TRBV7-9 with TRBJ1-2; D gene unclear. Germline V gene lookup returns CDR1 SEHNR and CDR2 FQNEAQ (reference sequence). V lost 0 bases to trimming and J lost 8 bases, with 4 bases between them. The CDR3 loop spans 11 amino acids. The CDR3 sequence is CASSLADGYTF. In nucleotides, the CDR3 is TGTGCCAGCAGCTTAGCAGACGGCTACACCTTC.

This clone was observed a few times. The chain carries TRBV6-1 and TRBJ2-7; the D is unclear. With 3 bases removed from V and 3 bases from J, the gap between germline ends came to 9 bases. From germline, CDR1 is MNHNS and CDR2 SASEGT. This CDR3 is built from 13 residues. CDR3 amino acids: CASSDQTRYEQYF. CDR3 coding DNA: TGTGCCAGCAGTGACCAGACTCGCTACGAGCAGTACTTC.

The CDR3, as DNA: TGTGCCAGCAGCGTAGGACAGGGGACTTACGAGCAGTACTTC. Encoded protein: CASSVGQGTYEQYF. This chain joins TRBV7-8 and TRBJ2-7; 9 nucleotides agree with TRBD1. The CDR3 totals 14 residues. V gave up 5 bases and J gave up 4 bases; unmatched junction bases: 6. CDR1 is SGHVS, CDR2 FQNEAQ, per germline.

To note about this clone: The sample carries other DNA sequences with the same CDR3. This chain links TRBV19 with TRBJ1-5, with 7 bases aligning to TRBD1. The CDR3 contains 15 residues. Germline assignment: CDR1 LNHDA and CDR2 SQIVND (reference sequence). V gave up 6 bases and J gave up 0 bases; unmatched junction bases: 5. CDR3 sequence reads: CASRVTGDSNQPQHF. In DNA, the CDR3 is TGTGCCAGTAGAGTTACAGGGGATAGCAATCAGCCCCAGCATTTT.

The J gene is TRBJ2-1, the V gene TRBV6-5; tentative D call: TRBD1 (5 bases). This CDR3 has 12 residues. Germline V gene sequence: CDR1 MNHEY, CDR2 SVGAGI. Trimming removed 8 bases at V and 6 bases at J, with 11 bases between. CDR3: CASLGQGNEQFF. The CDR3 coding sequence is TGTGCCAGCCTGGGGCAAGGCAATGAGCAGTTCTTC.

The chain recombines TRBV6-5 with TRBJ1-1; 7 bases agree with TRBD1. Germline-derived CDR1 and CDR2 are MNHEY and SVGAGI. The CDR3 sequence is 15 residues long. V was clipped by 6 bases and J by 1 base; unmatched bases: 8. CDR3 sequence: CASSWGGQTNTEAFF. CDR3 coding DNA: TGTGCCAGCAGCTGGGGGGGACAGACGAACACTGAAGCTTTCTTT.

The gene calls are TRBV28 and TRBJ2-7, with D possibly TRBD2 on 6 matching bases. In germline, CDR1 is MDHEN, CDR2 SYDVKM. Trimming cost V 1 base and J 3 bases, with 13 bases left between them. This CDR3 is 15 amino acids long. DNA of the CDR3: TGTGCCAGCAGTTTATCTCGCGGCGGGGTCTACGAGCAGTACTTC. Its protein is CASSLSRGGVYEQYF.

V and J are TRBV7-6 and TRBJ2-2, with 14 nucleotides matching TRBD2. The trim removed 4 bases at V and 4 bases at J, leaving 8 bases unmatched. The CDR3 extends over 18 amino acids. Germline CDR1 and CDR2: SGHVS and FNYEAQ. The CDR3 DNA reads TGTGCCAGCAGCTCTCTATTGACTAGCGGGAGGGGCACCGGGGAGCTGTTTTTT. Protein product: CASSSLLTSGRGTGELFF.

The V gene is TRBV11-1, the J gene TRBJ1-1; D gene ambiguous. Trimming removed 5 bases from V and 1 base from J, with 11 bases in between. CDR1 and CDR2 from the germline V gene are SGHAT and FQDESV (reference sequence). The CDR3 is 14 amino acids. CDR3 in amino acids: CASSLTAGNTEAFF. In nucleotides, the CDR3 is TGTGCCAGCAGCCTGACGGCTGGGAACACTGAAGCTTTCTTT.

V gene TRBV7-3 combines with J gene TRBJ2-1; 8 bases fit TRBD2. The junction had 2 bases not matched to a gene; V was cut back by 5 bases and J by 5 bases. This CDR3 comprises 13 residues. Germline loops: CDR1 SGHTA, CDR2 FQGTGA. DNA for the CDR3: TGTGCCAGCAGCCCCGGGAGGGACAATGAGCAGTTCTTC. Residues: CASSPGRDNEQFF.

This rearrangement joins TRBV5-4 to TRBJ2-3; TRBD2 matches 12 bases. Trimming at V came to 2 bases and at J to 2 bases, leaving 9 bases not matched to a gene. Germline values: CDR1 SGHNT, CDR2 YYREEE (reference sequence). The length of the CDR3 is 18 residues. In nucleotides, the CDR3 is TGTGCCAGCAGCTTAGGGTCTAGCGGGGGGGCTCCCACAGATACGCAGTATTTT. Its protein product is CASSLGSSGGAPTDTQYF.

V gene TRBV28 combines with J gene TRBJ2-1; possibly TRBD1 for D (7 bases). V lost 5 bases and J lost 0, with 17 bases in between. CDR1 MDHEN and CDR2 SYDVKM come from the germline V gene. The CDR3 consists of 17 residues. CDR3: CASSPTRGTVSYNEQFF. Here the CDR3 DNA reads TGTGCCAGCAGTCCCACCCGGGGGACAGTCTCCTACAATGAGCAGTTCTTC.

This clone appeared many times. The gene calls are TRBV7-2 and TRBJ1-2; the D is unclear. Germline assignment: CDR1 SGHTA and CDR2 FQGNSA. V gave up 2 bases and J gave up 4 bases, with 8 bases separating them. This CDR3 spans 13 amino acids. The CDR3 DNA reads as TGTGCCAGCAGCTTATCAACAGCCTATGGCTACACCTTC. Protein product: CASSLSTAYGYTF.

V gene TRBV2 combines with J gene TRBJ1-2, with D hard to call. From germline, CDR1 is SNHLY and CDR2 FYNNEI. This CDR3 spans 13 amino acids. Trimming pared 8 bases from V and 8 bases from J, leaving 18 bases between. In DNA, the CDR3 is TGTGCCAGCCGGCGTGACCGAACCTCGGGCTACACCTTC. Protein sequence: CASRRDRTSGYTF.

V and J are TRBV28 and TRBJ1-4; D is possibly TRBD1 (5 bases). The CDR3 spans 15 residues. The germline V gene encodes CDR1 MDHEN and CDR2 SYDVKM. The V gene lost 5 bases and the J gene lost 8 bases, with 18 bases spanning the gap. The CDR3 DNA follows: TGTGCCAGCAGTGAGGCTGGGGTAGAGGGGGAAAAACTGTTTTTT. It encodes CASSEAGVEGEKLFF. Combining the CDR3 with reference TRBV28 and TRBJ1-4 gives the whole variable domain DVKVTQSSRYLVKRTGEKVFLECVQDMDHENMFWYRQDPGLGLRLIYFSYDVKMKEKGDIPEGYSVSREKKERFSLILESASTNQTSMYLCASSEAGVEGEKLFFGSGTQLSVL.

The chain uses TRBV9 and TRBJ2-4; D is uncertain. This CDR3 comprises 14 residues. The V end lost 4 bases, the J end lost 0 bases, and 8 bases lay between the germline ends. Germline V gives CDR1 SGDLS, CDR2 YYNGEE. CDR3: CASSKNIAKNIQYF. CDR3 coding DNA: TGTGCCAGCAGCAAGAACATAGCCAAAAACATTCAGTACTTC.

CDR3 DNA: TGTGCCAGCAGCTCCGGCCTAGGGTATGGCTACACCTTC. Translation: CASSSGLGYGYTF. The chain links TRBV6-5 to TRBJ1-2; D gene unclear. The CDR3 is 13 residues long. Germline loops: CDR1 MNHEY, CDR2 SVGAGI. Trimming shortened V by 6 bases and J by 5 bases, and 13 bases separated the two germline ends.

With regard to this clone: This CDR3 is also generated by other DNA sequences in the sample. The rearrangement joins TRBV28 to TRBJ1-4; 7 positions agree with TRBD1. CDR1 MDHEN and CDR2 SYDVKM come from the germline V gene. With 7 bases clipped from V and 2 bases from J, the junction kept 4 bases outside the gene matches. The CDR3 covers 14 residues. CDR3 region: CASIQGGTNEKLFF. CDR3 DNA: TGTGCCAGCATCCAGGGGGGTACTAATGAAAAACTGTTTTTT.

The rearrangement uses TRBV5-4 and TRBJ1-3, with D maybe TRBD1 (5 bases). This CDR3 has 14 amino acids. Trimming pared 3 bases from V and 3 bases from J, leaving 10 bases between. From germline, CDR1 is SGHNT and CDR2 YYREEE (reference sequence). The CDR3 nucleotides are TGTGCCAGCAGCTCATCGGGGGGTGGAAACACCATATATTTT. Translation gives CASSSSGGGNTIYF. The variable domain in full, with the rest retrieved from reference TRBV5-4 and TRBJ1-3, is ETGVTQSPTHLIKTRGQQVTLRCSSQSGHNTVSWYQQALGQGPQFIFQYYREEENGRGNFPPRFSGLQFPNYSSELNVNALELDDSALYLCASSSSGGGNTIYFGEGSWLTVV.

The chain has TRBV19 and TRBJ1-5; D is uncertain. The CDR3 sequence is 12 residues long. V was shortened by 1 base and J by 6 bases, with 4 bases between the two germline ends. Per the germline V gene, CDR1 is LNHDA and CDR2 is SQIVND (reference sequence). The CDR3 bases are TGTGCCAGTAGTATAGCGGGTCAGCCCCAGCATTTT. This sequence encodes CASSIAGQPQHF.

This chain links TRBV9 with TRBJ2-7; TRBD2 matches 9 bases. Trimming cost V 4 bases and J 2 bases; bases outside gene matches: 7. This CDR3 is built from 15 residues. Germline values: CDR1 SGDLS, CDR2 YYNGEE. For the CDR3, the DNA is TGTGCCAGCAGCCCCAGGATAGCGGGAGCCTACGAGCAGTACTTC. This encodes CASSPRIAGAYEQYF.

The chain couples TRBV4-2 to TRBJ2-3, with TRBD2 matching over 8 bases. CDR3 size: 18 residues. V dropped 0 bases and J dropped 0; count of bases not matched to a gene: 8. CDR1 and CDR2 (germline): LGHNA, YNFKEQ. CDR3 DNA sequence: TGTGCCAGCAGCCAAGATTCTAGTACTAGCGGAAGCACAGATACGCAGTATTTT. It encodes CASSQDSSTSGSTDTQYF.

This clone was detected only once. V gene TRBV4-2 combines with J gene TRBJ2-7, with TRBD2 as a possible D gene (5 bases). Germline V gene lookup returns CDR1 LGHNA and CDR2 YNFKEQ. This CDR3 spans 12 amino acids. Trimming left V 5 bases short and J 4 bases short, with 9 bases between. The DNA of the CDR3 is TGTGCCAGCAGCTCTACGGGGTACGAGCAGTACTTC. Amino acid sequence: CASSSTGYEQYF.

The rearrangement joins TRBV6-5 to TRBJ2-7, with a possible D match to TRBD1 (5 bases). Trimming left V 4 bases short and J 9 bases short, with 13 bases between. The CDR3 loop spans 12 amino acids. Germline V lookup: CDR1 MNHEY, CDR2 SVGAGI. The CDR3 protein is CASSLPTELQYF. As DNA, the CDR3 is TGTGCCAGCAGTTTACCGACAGAACTGCAGTACTTC.

The CDR3 nucleotides read TGTGCCAGCAGTCTAGGGCCCCATCGGGCCCTCCACTTT. Protein sequence: CASSLGPHRALHF. The gene calls are TRBV28 and TRBJ1-6; no definite D call. The CDR3 contains 13 residues. CDR1 is MDHEN, CDR2 SYDVKM, per germline. Between the trimmed V and J ends, which lost 5 bases and 14 bases, there was a span of 16 bases.

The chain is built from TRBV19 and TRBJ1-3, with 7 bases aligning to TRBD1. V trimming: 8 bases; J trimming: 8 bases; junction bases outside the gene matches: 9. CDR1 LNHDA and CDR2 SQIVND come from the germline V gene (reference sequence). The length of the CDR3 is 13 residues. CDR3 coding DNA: TGTGCCAGTGGTCGACAGGGTGCGGACACCATATATTTT. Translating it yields CASGRQGADTIYF.

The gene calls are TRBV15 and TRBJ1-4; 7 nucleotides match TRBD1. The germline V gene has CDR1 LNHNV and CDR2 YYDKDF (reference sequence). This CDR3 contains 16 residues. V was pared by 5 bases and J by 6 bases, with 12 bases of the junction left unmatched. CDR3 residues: CATSQGQPNGDEKLFF. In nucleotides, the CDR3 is TGTGCCACCAGCCAGGGACAGCCCAACGGGGATGAAAAACTGTTTTTT.

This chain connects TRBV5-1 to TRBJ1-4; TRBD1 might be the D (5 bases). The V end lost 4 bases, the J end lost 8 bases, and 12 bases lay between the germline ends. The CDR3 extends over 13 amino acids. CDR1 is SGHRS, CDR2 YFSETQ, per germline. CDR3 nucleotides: TGCGCCAGCAGCAGGCAGGGAGAGGAAAAACTGTTTTTT. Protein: CASSRQGEEKLFF.

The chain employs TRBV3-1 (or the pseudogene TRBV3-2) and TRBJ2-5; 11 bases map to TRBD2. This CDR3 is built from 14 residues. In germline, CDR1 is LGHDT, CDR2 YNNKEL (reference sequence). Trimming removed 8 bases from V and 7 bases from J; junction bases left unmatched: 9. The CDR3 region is CASGLAGGRGTQYF. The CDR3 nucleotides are TGTGCCAGCGGTCTAGCGGGGGGCCGGGGGACCCAGTACTTC.